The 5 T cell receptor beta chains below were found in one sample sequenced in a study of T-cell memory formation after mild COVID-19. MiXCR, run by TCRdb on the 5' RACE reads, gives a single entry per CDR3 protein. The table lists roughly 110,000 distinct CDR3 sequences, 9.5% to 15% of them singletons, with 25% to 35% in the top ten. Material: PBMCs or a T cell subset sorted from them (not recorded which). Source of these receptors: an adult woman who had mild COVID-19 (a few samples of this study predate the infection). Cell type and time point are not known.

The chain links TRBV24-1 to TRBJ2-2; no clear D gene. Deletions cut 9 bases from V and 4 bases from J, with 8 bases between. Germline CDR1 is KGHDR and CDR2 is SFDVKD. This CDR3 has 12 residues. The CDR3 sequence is CATRDTTGELFF. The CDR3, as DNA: TGTGCCACCCGCGACACCACCGGGGAGCTGTTTTTT.

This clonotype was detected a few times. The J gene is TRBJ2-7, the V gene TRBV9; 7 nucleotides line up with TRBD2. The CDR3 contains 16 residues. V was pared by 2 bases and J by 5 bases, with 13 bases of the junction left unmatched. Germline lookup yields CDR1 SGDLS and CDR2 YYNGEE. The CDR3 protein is CASSVSSRLAGDEQYF. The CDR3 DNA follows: TGTGCCAGCAGCGTGTCGTCTCGACTAGCAGGAGACGAGCAGTACTTC. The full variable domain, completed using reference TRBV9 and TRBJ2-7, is DSGVTQTPKHLITATGQRVTLRCSPRSGDLSVYWYQQSLDQGLQFLIQYYNGEERAKGNILERFSAQQFPDLHSELNLSSLELGDSALYFCASSVSSRLAGDEQYFGPGTRLTVT.

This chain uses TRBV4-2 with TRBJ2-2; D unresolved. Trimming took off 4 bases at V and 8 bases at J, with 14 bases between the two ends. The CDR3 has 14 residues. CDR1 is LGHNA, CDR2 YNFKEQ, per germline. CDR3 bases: TGTGCCAGCAGCCCCCACCCTGGGCTGGGGGAGCTGTTTTTT. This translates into CASSPHPGLGELFF.

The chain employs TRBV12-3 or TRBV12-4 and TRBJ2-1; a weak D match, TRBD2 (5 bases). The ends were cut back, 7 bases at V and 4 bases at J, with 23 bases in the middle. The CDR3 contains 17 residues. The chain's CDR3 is CASTPPSGLADYNEQFF. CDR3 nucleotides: TGTGCCAGCACCCCCCCCTCGGGTCTAGCTGATTACAATGAGCAGTTCTTC.

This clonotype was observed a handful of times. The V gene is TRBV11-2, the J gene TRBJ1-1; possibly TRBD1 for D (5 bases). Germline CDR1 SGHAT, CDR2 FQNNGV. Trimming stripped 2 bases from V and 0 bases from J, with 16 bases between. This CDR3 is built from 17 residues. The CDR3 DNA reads TGTGCCAGCAGCTTACCGCGCCTACAGGAGATGAACACTGAAGCTTTCTTT. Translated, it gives CASSLPRLQEMNTEAFF.